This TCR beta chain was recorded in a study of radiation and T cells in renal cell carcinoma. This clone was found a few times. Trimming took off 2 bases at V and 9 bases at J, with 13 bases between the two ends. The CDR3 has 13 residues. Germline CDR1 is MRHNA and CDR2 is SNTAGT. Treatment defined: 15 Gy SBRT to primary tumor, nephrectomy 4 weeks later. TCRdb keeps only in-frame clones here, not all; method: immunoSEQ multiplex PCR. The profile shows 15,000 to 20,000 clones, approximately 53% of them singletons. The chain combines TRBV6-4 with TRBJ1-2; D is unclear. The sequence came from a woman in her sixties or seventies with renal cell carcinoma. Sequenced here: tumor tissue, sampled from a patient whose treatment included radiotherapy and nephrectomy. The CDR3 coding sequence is TGTGCCAGCAGTGACCCTTACGGGAGGAGCTACACCTTC. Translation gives CASSDPYGRSYTF.